This passage covers 6 T cell receptor beta chains from one sample sequenced in a study of blood T cell repertoires in COVID-19. Assay: immunoSEQ multiplex PCR; the TCRdb copy retains only in-frame clones and omits some. Of under 110,000 clones listed, about 89% were seen once; the top ten hold 15% to 20%. Sequenced: peripheral blood. These receptors came from a man over 45 with acute or convalescent COVID-19.

CDR3 residues: CASSSGVGRSYEQYF. The CDR3 DNA sequence: TGTGCCAGCAGCTCGGGAGTGGGCCGCTCCTACGAGCAGTACTTC. V and J are TRBV5-6 and TRBJ2-7; D is possibly TRBD2 (6 bases). CDR3 length: 15 amino acids. The V and J ends lost 3 bases and 0 bases respectively, with 13 bases between them. CDR1 is SGHDT and CDR2 is YYEEEE in the germline V gene.

In regard to this clone: The same CDR3 also results from other DNA sequences found in this sample. The J gene is TRBJ2-7, the V gene TRBV27; no clear D. With 2 bases removed from V and 3 bases from J, the gap between germline ends came to 8 bases. Germline loops: CDR1 MNHEY, CDR2 SMNVEV (reference sequence). This CDR3 is built from 13 residues. CDR3 amino acids: CASSLGQSYEQYF. In DNA form, the CDR3 reads TGTGCCAGCAGTTTAGGGCAGAGCTACGAGCAGTACTTC.

CDR3 amino acids: CASSQGTGATGELFF. As DNA, the CDR3 is TGTGCCAGCAGCCAAGGGACAGGGGCCACCGGGGAGCTGTTTTTT. The chain joins TRBV3-1 (or the pseudogene TRBV3-2) to TRBJ2-2; 9 nucleotides align to TRBD1. The V and J ends lost 1 base and 4 bases, in that order; junction bases with no gene match: 1. Germline CDR1 LGHDT, CDR2 YNNKEL (reference sequence). The CDR3 runs to 15 residues.

The chain has TRBV9 and TRBJ2-7; 9 bases agree with TRBD1. This CDR3 contains 15 residues. Germline loops: CDR1 SGDLS, CDR2 YYNGEE. The trim removed 0 bases at V and 6 bases at J, leaving 7 bases unmatched. The DNA of the CDR3 is TGTGCCAGCAGCGTAGATCCGGGACAGGGTTCCGAGCAGTACTTC. Its translation: CASSVDPGQGSEQYF.

The chain employs TRBV5-4 and TRBJ2-6; 7 bases line up with TRBD1. The CDR3 runs to 16 residues. Trimming cost V 7 bases and J 0 bases; bases outside gene matches: 7. The germline V gene encodes CDR1 SGHNT and CDR2 YYREEE (reference sequence). The CDR3 DNA reads TGTGCCAGCTCCCGGGACAGCATCTCTGGGGCCAACGTCCTGACTTTC. Protein product: CASSRDSISGANVLTF.

This rearrangement joins TRBV5-1 to TRBJ2-3; tentative D call: TRBD2 (6 bases). Trimming cost V 7 bases and J 4 bases, with 16 bases left between them. The germline V gene encodes CDR1 SGHRS and CDR2 YFSETQ. The CDR3 spans 14 residues. CDR3 region: CASGVLGGSDTQYF. The CDR3 coding sequence is TGCGCCAGCGGCGTATTGGGGGGATCAGATACGCAGTATTTT. The variable domain in full, with the rest retrieved from reference TRBV5-1 and TRBJ2-3, is KAGVTQTPRYLIKTRGQQVTLSCSPISGHRSVSWYQQTPGQGLQFLFEYFSETQRNKGNFPGRFSGRQFSNSRSEMNVSTLELGDSALYLCASGVLGGSDTQYFGPGTRLTVL.